This T cell receptor beta chain was identified in a study of cytotoxic CD8 clonotypes in ibrutinib-treated CLL. Clones were sequenced by immunoSEQ multiplex PCR, and TCRdb holds only the in-frame ones, with some missing. The sample yields some 310,000 clones, 80% seen once. The material sequenced was PBMCs, taken before ibrutinib treatment. The TCR comes from a human donor with chronic lymphocytic leukemia.

CDR3 residues: CASSTGQGVGYEQYF. In nucleotides, the CDR3 is TGTGCCAGCAGCACCGGACAGGGGGTGGGCTACGAGCAGTACTTC. The V gene is TRBV9, the J gene TRBJ2-7; TRBD1 matches 10 bases. The V gene's germline CDR1 is SGDLS and CDR2 YYNGEE. Trimming cost V 4 bases and J 3 bases; bases outside gene matches: 7. The CDR3 sequence is 15 residues long.